These T cell receptor beta chains were read from a single sample in a study of T cells in Graves' hyperthyroidism and ophthalmopathy. TCRdb reprocessed the multiplex PCR reads via MiXCR and lists one record per CDR3 protein. Found here are more than 300,000 distinct CDR3 sequences, about 14% of them singletons; the top ten hold approximately 25%. The sample consisted of blood. The receptors originated from a woman between 25 and 40 years old with Graves' hyperthyroidism. Both conserved end residues are trimmed from each CDR3. D genes are given only for firm matches. The listing skips clone size in some rows; elsewhere it reads once, few, many or a size class.

j_gene: TRBJ2-2
abundance: .
v_gene: TRBV11-2
d_gene: .
CDR3aa: ASSLAQARLGELF

j_gene: TRBJ2-7
abundance: many
v_gene: TRBV20-1
d_gene: .
CDR3aa: SVVRGQNYYEQY

j_gene: TRBJ1-1
abundance: many
v_gene: TRBV12-3/TRBV12-4
d_gene: .
CDR3aa: ATGGRGAF

j_gene: TRBJ2-5
abundance: many
v_gene: TRBV12-3/TRBV12-4
d_gene: TRBD2
CDR3aa: ASSIPGGAETQY

j_gene: TRBJ2-2
abundance: few
v_gene: TRBV2
d_gene: .
CDR3aa: ASSEAPLATGELF

j_gene: TRBJ1-5
abundance: many
v_gene: TRBV24-1
d_gene: .
CDR3aa: ATSVTGNQPQH

j_gene: TRBJ2-5
abundance: .
v_gene: TRBV20-1
d_gene: .
CDR3aa: SARVARPTQY

j_gene: TRBJ1-6
abundance: few
v_gene: TRBV9
d_gene: .
CDR3aa: ASSVEWVWVSPLH

j_gene: TRBJ1-1
abundance: many
v_gene: TRBV12-3/TRBV12-4
d_gene: .
CDR3aa: ASSLQLPGRTEAF

j_gene: TRBJ1-1
abundance: many
v_gene: TRBV28
d_gene: .
CDR3aa: ASTSQGVSLHLYPEAF

j_gene: TRBJ2-7
abundance: many
v_gene: TRBV28
d_gene: TRBD1
CDR3aa: ASSPPGQDPWEQY